This is a list of T cell receptor beta chains from one sample in a study of blood T cell repertoires in COVID-19. Clones were read by immunoSEQ multiplex PCR, and TCRdb kept only the in-frame ones, dropping some. The top ten hold about 4% of the sample, which has approximately 300,000 clones, more than 75% seen once. The specimen sequenced was PBMCs or T cells enriched from blood (not recorded which). The receptor source for this set is a man aged 30 to 39 who had recovered from COVID-19. The CDR3 runs from the conserved cysteine through the conserved F or W. A D gene is named only where the DNA matches it firmly.

.,TRBV9,CASSVISTDTQYF
.,TRBV6-5,CASSTDEKLFF
TRBD2,TRBV5-1,CASSLVGRGSYNEQFF
.,TRBV20-1,CSASTGVDEKLFF
.,TRBV4-1,CASALGQHNNSPLHF
.,TRBV5-4,CASSLVLGAYGYTF
.,TRBV6-4,CASSDSRTTEAFF
.,TRBV30,CAWSPSSYNEQFF
TRBD2,TRBV2,CASSTGLAVTYEQYF
TRBD1,TRBV6-2/TRBV6-3,CASSYPPGGSSYNSPLHF
TRBD1,TRBV28,CASSLLQGQETQYF
.,TRBV27,CASSLPNRVNTEAFF
.,TRBV6-5,CASSYSQGSRPELFF
.,TRBV5-4,CASSGGNSSSGEQFF
.,TRBV21-1,CASSADSGTISYEQYF
TRBD2,TRBV11-2,CASSPSGRGFYEQYF
.,TRBV5-1,CASSYNGPTSSANYGYTF
.,TRBV5-6,CASSLRGAKNIQYF
.,TRBV2,CASSETPMRGHGGAALGEQYF
.,TRBV10-1,CASSSTGSPQETQYF
TRBD1,TRBV7-9,CASSLGTGGVGAFF
.,TRBV7-2,CASSLVFGGSNEQFF
.,TRBV4-1,CASSQDRGAASTDTQYF
TRBD2,TRBV7-2,CASSPSTSGYSYEQYF
TRBD1,TRBV10-3,CAISVQGAFYEQYF
TRBD1,TRBV18,CASSPAQGVQPQHF
.,TRBV2,CASSEWYQRNQPQHF
TRBD1,TRBV19,CASRARAGTGNTGELFF
.,TRBV6-5,CASSPGPTGYYGYTF
.,TRBV6-5,CASSSEAHSPLHF